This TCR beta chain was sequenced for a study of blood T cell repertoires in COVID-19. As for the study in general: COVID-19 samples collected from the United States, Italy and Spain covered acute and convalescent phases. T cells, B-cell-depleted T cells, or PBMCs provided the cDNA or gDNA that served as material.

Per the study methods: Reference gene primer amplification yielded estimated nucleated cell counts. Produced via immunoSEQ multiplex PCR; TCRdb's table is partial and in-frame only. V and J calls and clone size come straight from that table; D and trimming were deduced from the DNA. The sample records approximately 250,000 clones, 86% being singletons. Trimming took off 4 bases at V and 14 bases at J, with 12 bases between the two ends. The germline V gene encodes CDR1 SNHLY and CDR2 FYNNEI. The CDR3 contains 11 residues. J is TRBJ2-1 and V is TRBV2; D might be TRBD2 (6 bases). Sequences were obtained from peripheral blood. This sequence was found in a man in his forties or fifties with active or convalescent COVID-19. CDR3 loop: CASSAGSVEFF. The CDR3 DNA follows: TGTGCCAGCAGTGCCGGGAGCGTTGAGTTCTTC.